These 32 T cell receptor beta chains came from one sample sequenced in a study of T-cell memory formation after mild COVID-19. TCRdb called the 5' RACE reads again in MiXCR, with one record for every CDR3 protein. This table has just under 550,000 distinct CDR3 sequences, about a fifth appearing once. The material sequenced was PBMCs or a T cell subset sorted from them (not recorded which). These receptors all stem from an adult woman who had mild COVID-19 (a few samples of this study predate the infection). Cell type and time point are not known.

The J gene is TRBJ2-1, the V gene TRBV21-1; TRBD2, the D gene given by the table, was not confirmed from the DNA. TRBV21-1 is assigned pseudogene status. This CDR3 is built from 14 residues. The CDR3 bases are TGTGCCAGCAGGGGGACTAGCGGGTTAAATGAGCAGTTCTTC. Its protein product is CASRGTSGLNEQFF.

This clonotype has a handful of counts. CDR3 in DNA: TGTGCCAGCAGCACGACAGGGAAGTCCTACAATGAGCAGTTCTTC. Protein sequence: CASSTTGKSYNEQFF. The gene calls are TRBV7-9 and TRBJ2-1; 7 bases agree with TRBD1. The V segment lost 5 bases and the J segment 1 base; nucleotides outside the gene matches: 5. CDR3 size: 15 residues. Per the germline V gene, CDR1 is SEHNR and CDR2 is FQNEAQ (reference sequence).

This clonotype came up many times. The V call is TRBV7-2, the J call TRBJ2-1; D is unresolved. The CDR3 loop spans 12 amino acids. V was pared by 6 bases and J by 7 bases, with 10 bases between. Germline V gene lookup returns CDR1 SGHTA and CDR2 FQGNSA. The CDR3 sequence: CASSLTRNEQFF. DNA for the CDR3: TGTGCCAGCAGTTTAACCAGAAATGAGCAGTTCTTC.

This clonotype was counted a single time. CDR3 loop: CASSEERGRLGNQPQHF. In DNA form, the CDR3 reads TGTGCCAGCAGTGAAGAAAGGGGCAGGCTTGGCAATCAGCCCCAGCATTTT. The gene calls are TRBV6-1 and TRBJ1-5, with D perhaps matching TRBD1 (5 bases). The CDR3 is made up of 17 amino acids. V dropped 1 base and J dropped 2 bases, with 15 bases sitting between them. Germline CDR1 and CDR2: MNHNS and SASEGT.

Only a few counts were recorded for this clonotype. This sequence joins TRBV18 and TRBJ1-5; D not certain. V lost 4 bases, J lost 2 bases, and 9 bases lay in between. The germline CDR1 and CDR2 sequences are KGHSH and LQKENI. The CDR3 loop spans 14 amino acids. For the CDR3, the DNA is TGTGCCAGCTCACAGGGATCGCGCAATCAGCCCCAGCATTTT. Its translation: CASSQGSRNQPQHF.

The V and J genes are TRBV5-1 and TRBJ1-6, with no clear D. CDR3 length: 15 amino acids. CDR1 and CDR2 (germline): SGHRS, YFSETQ. V dropped 0 bases and J dropped 8 bases, with 12 bases sitting between them. The CDR3 region is CASSLAPRRDSPLHF. DNA of the CDR3: TGCGCCAGCAGCTTGGCCCCCCGCCGGGATTCACCCCTCCACTTT.

This clonotype was picked up a small number of times. The V call is TRBV6-1, the J call TRBJ1-1; D unclear. The CDR3 is 15 amino acids. V was shortened by 2 bases and J by 1 base, with 11 bases between the two germline ends. Germline lookup yields CDR1 MNHNS and CDR2 SASEGT. The CDR3 is CASSERMQRNTEAFF. CDR3 coding DNA: TGTGCCAGCAGTGAAAGAATGCAGAGGAACACTGAAGCTTTCTTT.

This rearrangement joins TRBV7-8 to TRBJ1-6, with D perhaps TRBD1 (5 bases). The CDR3 spans 15 residues. Trimming shortened V by 0 bases and J by 10 bases, and 13 bases separated the two germline ends. Looked up from germline, CDR1 is SGHVS and CDR2 is FQNEAQ. The CDR3: CASSLALRGESPLHF. CDR3 nucleotide sequence: TGTGCCAGCAGCTTAGCGCTGAGGGGAGAATCACCCCTCCACTTT.

This chain joins TRBV5-1 and TRBJ2-1; 9 nucleotides match TRBD1. The J segment lost 4 bases and the V segment lost 4 bases, leaving 9 bases of the junction unmatched. The length of the CDR3 is 16 residues. The germline gives CDR1 SGHRS, CDR2 YFSETQ. The chain's CDR3 is CASSPAVTGGYNEQFF. CDR3 nucleotide sequence: TGCGCCAGCAGCCCGGCGGTGACAGGGGGATACAATGAGCAGTTCTTC.

Only a few counts were recorded for this clonotype. The CDR3 reads CASSSLSTGKNTGELFF. The CDR3 coding sequence is TGTGCCAGCAGCTCATTGAGTACAGGCAAGAACACCGGGGAGCTGTTTTTT. This rearrangement joins TRBV7-9 to TRBJ2-2; possibly TRBD1 for D (5 bases). This CDR3 is built from 17 residues. V lost 4 bases and J 1 base, leaving 16 bases between the germline ends. Germline CDR1 and CDR2: SEHNR and FQNEAQ (reference sequence).

This chain's CDR3 is CASSQGGESNQPQHF. CDR3 DNA: TGTGCCAGCAGCCAAGGAGGGGAAAGCAATCAGCCCCAGCATTTT. V usage is TRBV3-1 and J usage is TRBJ1-5; a weak D match, TRBD1 (5 bases). Germline loops: CDR1 LGHDT, CDR2 YNNKEL (reference sequence). Trimming stripped 1 base from V and 1 base from J, with 8 bases between. This CDR3 comprises 15 residues.

The chain links TRBV2 to TRBJ2-2; 9 bases map to TRBD2. V was clipped by 7 bases and J by 4 bases; unmatched bases: 7. This CDR3 region has 15 residues. Per the germline V gene, CDR1 is SNHLY and CDR2 is FYNNEI. CDR3 loop: CASIDSGRGTGELFF. CDR3 nucleotide sequence: TGTGCCAGCATCGATAGCGGGAGAGGCACCGGGGAGCTGTTTTTT.

This clonotype was detected a few times. V and J are TRBV10-3 and TRBJ2-2; tentative D call: TRBD1 (5 bases). The CDR3 extends over 14 amino acids. From germline, CDR1 is ENHRY and CDR2 SYGVKD. Trimming removed 5 bases at V and 5 bases at J, with 12 bases between. This CDR3 is CAISTFGATGELFF. CDR3 nucleotides: TGTGCCATCAGTACCTTTGGGGCAACCGGGGAGCTGTTTTTT.

This chain's CDR3 is CSARVGQGALNEQFF. As DNA, the CDR3 is TGCAGTGCTAGAGTTGGACAGGGGGCCCTTAATGAGCAGTTCTTC. V gene TRBV20-1 combines with J gene TRBJ2-1, with TRBD1 identical over 11 bases. After removal of 1 base from V and 7 bases from J, the junction contained 6 bases not matched to a gene. CDR1 and CDR2 from the germline V gene are DFQATT and SNEGSKA (reference sequence). This CDR3 comprises 15 residues.

Ten or more counts support this clonotype. The DNA for the CDR3 is TGTGCCAGCAGCCCGAACCACGCGACCTACGAGCAGTACTTC. Amino acid sequence: CASSPNHATYEQYF. The rearrangement uses TRBV7-3 and TRBJ2-7; D call uncertain. Germline loops: CDR1 SGHTA, CDR2 FQGTGA. This CDR3 spans 14 amino acids. V lost 5 bases to trimming and J lost 2 bases, with 13 bases between them.

The genes are TRBV27 and TRBJ2-3; perhaps D is TRBD1 or TRBD2 (6 bases each). Germline CDR1 is MNHEY and CDR2 is SMNVEV (reference sequence). The CDR3 is 16 amino acids. V lost 5 bases and J 5 bases, leaving 20 bases between the germline ends. The CDR3 reads CASSTRFGGVIDTQYF. CDR3 in DNA: TGTGCCAGCAGTACGAGGTTCGGGGGCGTCATAGATACGCAGTATTTT.

This chain joins TRBV5-1 and TRBJ1-1; D may be TRBD1 (6 bases). The CDR3 loop spans 14 amino acids. V shed 5 bases and J shed 1 base, with 12 bases lying between them. In germline, CDR1 is SGHRS, CDR2 YFSETQ. CDR3 sequence: CASRWGGTNTEAFF. The DNA of the CDR3 is TGCGCCAGCAGGTGGGGGGGCACGAACACTGAAGCTTTCTTT.

The chain couples TRBV7-6 to TRBJ2-2, with a possible D match to TRBD1 (6 bases). V was clipped by 2 bases and J by 7 bases, with 8 bases between them. CDR1 is SGHVS, CDR2 FNYEAQ, per germline. This CDR3 contains 13 residues. The CDR3 sequence: CASSLPGDGELFF. For the CDR3, the DNA is TGTGCCAGCAGCTTACCAGGGGACGGGGAGCTGTTTTTT. The full variable domain, rest sourced from reference TRBV7-6 and TRBJ2-2, is GAGVSQSPRYKVTKRGQDVALRCDPISGHVSLYWYRQALGQGPEFLTYFNYEAQQDKSGLPNDRFSAERPEGSISTLTIQRTEQRDSAMYRCASSLPGDGELFFGEGSRLTVL.

This clonotype occurred a few times. The V gene is TRBV5-1, the J gene TRBJ2-2, with 7 nucleotides matching TRBD2. J gave up 1 base and V 4 bases, and 4 bases lay outside the gene matches. The CDR3 extends over 15 amino acids. The germline gives CDR1 SGHRS, CDR2 YFSETQ. DNA for the CDR3: TGCGCCAGCAGCAGGGAGGGGATGAACACCGGGGAGCTGTTTTTT. Its protein is CASSREGMNTGELFF.

The rearrangement uses TRBV9 and TRBJ2-7; TRBD1 or TRBD2 may be the D gene (6 bases each). The CDR3 runs to 14 residues. V was trimmed by 0 bases and J by 5 bases, leaving 12 bases between them. Per the germline V gene, CDR1 is SGDLS and CDR2 is YYNGEE. The CDR3 region has the DNA TGTGCCAGCAGCGTAGCGGGGGCCCATGACGAGCAGTACTTC. Translation gives CASSVAGAHDEQYF.

The sample holds many counts of this clonotype. The chain joins TRBV24-1 to TRBJ2-3; 10 bases map to TRBD2. This CDR3 has 15 residues. Trimming took 7 bases from V and 1 from J; bases not matched to a gene: 4. Germline CDR1 reads KGHDR; CDR2 reads SFDVKD. The DNA of the CDR3 is TGTGCCACCAGAGCCGGGACTAGCGGCACAGATACGCAGTATTTT. It is translated as CATRAGTSGTDTQYF.

This clonotype showed up many times. The chain employs TRBV7-9 and TRBJ2-3; D perhaps matches TRBD2 (5 bases). From germline, CDR1 is SEHNR and CDR2 FQNEAQ (reference sequence). Trimming removed 2 bases from V and 8 bases from J, with 17 bases in between. The CDR3 consists of 15 residues. CDR3 sequence reads: CASSLWNGMSGTQYF. The DNA of the CDR3 is TGTGCCAGCAGCTTATGGAACGGGATGTCGGGTACGCAGTATTTT.

The genes are TRBV7-2 and TRBJ2-1, with 7 bases aligning to TRBD1. The CDR3 is 14 residues long. The germline CDR1 and CDR2 sequences are SGHTA and FQGNSA. The trim removed 2 bases at V and 7 bases at J, leaving 5 bases unmatched. This chain's CDR3 is CASSLTGVGNEQFF. For the CDR3, the DNA is TGTGCCAGCAGCTTAACAGGGGTGGGAAATGAGCAGTTCTTC.

Only a few counts were recorded for this clonotype. The gene calls are TRBV7-8 and TRBJ1-5; 7 bases are a match to TRBD1. CDR1 and CDR2 (germline): SGHVS, FQNEAQ. The length of the CDR3 is 17 residues. V dropped 0 bases and J dropped 6; count of bases not matched to a gene: 11. The CDR3, as DNA: TGTGCCAGCAGCTTAGCGATTGTGGGAGGGGGCGGTCAGCCCCAGCATTTT. Its translation: CASSLAIVGGGGQPQHF.

This clonotype has more than one count but fewer than ten. The J gene is TRBJ2-2, the V gene TRBV20-1, with D perhaps matching TRBD2 (6 bases). The CDR3 covers 15 residues. V was clipped by 6 bases and J by 3 bases, with 17 bases between them. Germline CDR1 and CDR2: DFQATT and SNEGSKA (reference sequence). In DNA, the CDR3 is TGCAGTGCCCTTAAGACTAGAGGGGACACCGGGGAGCTGTTTTTT. Translating it yields CSALKTRGDTGELFF.

This clonotype showed up just a few times. V and J are TRBV7-3 and TRBJ2-1; maybe TRBD1 (6 bases). Looked up from germline, CDR1 is SGHTA and CDR2 is FQGTGA. This CDR3 contains 15 residues. Trimming took off 2 bases at V and 9 bases at J, with 17 bases between the two ends. This CDR3 is CASSLSRGESAEQFF. The CDR3 DNA reads as TGTGCCAGCAGCTTATCCAGGGGAGAATCCGCTGAGCAGTTCTTC.

V gene TRBV20-1 combines with J gene TRBJ1-1; D remains ambiguous. The CDR3 totals 16 residues. Germline CDR1 and CDR2: DFQATT and SNEGSKA (reference sequence). The V end lost 0 bases, the J end lost 2 bases, and 16 bases lay between the germline ends. This chain's CDR3 is CSARDQDRVRNTEAFF. The CDR3 bases are TGCAGTGCTAGAGATCAGGATCGCGTTCGCAACACTGAAGCTTTCTTT.

The chain carries TRBV27 and TRBJ2-1; D gene unclear. Germline CDR1 reads MNHEY; CDR2 reads SMNVEV (reference sequence). The germline V and J ends were trimmed by 3 bases and 3 bases, with 6 bases remaining between them. The CDR3 loop spans 13 amino acids. The CDR3 reads CASSFSDYNEQFF. The CDR3 coding sequence is TGTGCCAGCAGTTTTAGTGACTACAATGAGCAGTTCTTC.

The chain links TRBV4-2 to TRBJ2-7; 12 bases line up with TRBD1. V shed 4 bases, J shed 5 bases, and the junction held 9 bases outside the gene matches. CDR1 is LGHNA and CDR2 is YNFKEQ in the germline V gene. This CDR3 spans 16 amino acids. CDR3 sequence reads: CASSLAGGQGADEQYF. The CDR3 DNA sequence: TGTGCCAGCAGCCTTGCGGGGGGACAGGGGGCGGACGAGCAGTACTTC.

The V and J genes are TRBV4-3 and TRBJ2-7; no reliable D call. This CDR3 contains 13 residues. Germline V gene data show CDR1 as LGHNA and CDR2 as YSLEER. V lost 2 bases, J lost 2 bases, and 7 bases lay in between. CDR3 loop: CASSQFEAYEQYF. The CDR3 DNA reads as TGCGCCAGCAGCCAATTTGAGGCCTACGAGCAGTACTTC.

This clonotype was found a few times. The chain recombines TRBV15 with TRBJ2-1; 9 bases are a match to TRBD2. The germline V gene has CDR1 LNHNV and CDR2 YYDKDF (reference sequence). V was pared by 0 bases and J by 0 bases, with 3 bases of the junction left unmatched. The CDR3 runs to 17 residues. CDR3 protein: CATSRDASGNSYNEQFF. As DNA, the CDR3 is TGTGCCACCAGCAGAGATGCTAGCGGGAACTCCTACAATGAGCAGTTCTTC.

DNA of the CDR3: TGTGCCAGCAGTGAATGGTGGACGGCGAACACTGAAGCTTTCTTT. Its translation is CASSEWWTANTEAFF. The rearrangement joins TRBV25-1 to TRBJ1-1; D gene unclear. The CDR3 contains 15 residues. V was clipped by 1 base and J by 1 base, with 10 bases between them. Germline CDR1 is MGHDK and CDR2 is SYGVNS.